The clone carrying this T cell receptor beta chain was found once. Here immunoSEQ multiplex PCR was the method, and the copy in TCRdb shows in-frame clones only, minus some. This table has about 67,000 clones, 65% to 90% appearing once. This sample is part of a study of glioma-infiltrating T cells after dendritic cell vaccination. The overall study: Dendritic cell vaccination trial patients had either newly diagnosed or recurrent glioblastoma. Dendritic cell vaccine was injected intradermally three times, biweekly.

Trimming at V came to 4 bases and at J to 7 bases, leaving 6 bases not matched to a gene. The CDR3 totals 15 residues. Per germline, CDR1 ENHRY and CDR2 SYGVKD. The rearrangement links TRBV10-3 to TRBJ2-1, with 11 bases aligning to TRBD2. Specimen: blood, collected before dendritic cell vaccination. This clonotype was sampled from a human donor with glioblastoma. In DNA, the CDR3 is TGTGCCATCAGTGGGGCGACTAGCGGGGAGAATGAGCAGTTCTTC. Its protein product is CAISGATSGENEQFF.